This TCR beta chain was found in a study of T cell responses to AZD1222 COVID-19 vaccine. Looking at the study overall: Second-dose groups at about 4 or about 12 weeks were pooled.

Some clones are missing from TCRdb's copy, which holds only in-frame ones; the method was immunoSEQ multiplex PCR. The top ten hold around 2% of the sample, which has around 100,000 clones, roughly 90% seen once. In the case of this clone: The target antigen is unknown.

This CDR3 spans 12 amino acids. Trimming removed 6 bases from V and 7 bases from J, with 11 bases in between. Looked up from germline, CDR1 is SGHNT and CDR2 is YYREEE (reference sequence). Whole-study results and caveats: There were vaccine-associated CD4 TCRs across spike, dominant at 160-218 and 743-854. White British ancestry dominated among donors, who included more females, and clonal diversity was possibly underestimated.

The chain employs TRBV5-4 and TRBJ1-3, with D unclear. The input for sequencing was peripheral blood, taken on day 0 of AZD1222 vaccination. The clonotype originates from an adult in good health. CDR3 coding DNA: TGTGCCAGCACCTCCAAGAGGAACACCATATATTTT. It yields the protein CASTSKRNTIYF. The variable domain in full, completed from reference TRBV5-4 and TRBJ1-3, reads ETGVTQSPTHLIKTRGQQVTLRCSSQSGHNTVSWYQQALGQGPQFIFQYYREEENGRGNFPPRFSGLQFPNYSSELNVNALELDDSALYLCASTSKRNTIYFGEGSWLTVV.